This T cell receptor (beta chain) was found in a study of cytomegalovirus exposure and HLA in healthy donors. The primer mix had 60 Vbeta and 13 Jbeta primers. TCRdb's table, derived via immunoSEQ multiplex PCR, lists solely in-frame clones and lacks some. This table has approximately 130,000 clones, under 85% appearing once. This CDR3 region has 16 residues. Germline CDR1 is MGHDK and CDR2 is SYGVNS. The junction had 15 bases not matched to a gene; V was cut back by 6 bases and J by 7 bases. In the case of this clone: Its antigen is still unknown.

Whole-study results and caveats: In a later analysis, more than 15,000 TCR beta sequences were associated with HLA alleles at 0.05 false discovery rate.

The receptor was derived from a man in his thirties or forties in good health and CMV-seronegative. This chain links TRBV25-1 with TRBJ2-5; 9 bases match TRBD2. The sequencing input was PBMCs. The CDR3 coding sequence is TGTGCCAGCAGGAGACCCGACCTTAGCGGGAGAGGGACCCAGTACTTC. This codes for CASRRPDLSGRGTQYF.